This TCR beta chain appears in the sequencing data of a study of cytomegalovirus exposure and HLA in healthy donors. Study-wide findings and caveats: Immune exposure information comprised only CMV serostatus.

Remarks on this clone: Its antigen is still unknown.

The CDR3 sequence is 16 residues long. The V end was cut by 2 bases, the J end by 6 bases, with 19 bases between. Looked up from germline, CDR1 is SGHTA and CDR2 is FQGNSA. PCR involved 60 Vbeta and 13 Jbeta primers. Produced via immunoSEQ multiplex PCR; TCRdb's table is partial and in-frame only. The data contain 100,000 to 150,000 clones, about 81% of them seen just once; the ten biggest clones take up 5.9%. The chain recombines TRBV7-2 with TRBJ1-1; D gene uncertain. Sequenced: PBMCs. The TCR originated in a woman aged 40 to 49 in good health and CMV-seropositive. The chain's CDR3 is CASSLRVSTSRAEAFF. The CDR3 DNA reads as TGTGCCAGCAGCTTACGGGTCAGTACATCTCGGGCTGAAGCTTTCTTT.